These 7 T cell receptor beta chains share one sample of origin, sequenced in a study of Ad26.COV2.S vaccination and SARS-CoV-2 variants. Treatment here: around 19 received Ad26.COV2.S at low or high dose, single or two shots; roughly 5 received placebo; per-sample allocation not given. It was on day 63 after the first vaccine or placebo injection that samples were taken. Repertoires were generated with immunoSEQ multiplex PCR, while TCRdb's copy carries only in-frame clones and drops some. The table includes 300,000 to 350,000 clones, around 85% detected once. The sequencing here drew on peripheral blood, taken in a trial of Ad26.COV2.S vaccine versus placebo. The receptors come from a person between 18 and 59 years old who received the Ad26.COV2.S COVID-19 vaccine or a placebo.

This chain joins TRBV3-1 (or the pseudogene TRBV3-2) and TRBJ2-5; 14 bases are a match to TRBD2. The CDR3 covers 15 residues. In germline, CDR1 is LGHDT, CDR2 YNNKEL (reference sequence). V lost 4 bases, J lost 5 bases, and 3 bases stayed unmatched. For the CDR3, the DNA is TGTGCCAGCAGCCGGACTAGCGGGGGGTCGGAGACCCAGTACTTC. Translating gives CASSRTSGGSETQYF.

In nucleotides, the CDR3 is TGTGCCAGCAGCGTAGACCTAGCCAAAAACATTCAGTACTTC. It codes for CASSVDLAKNIQYF. V is TRBV9 and J is TRBJ2-4; D remains ambiguous. The germline V and J ends were trimmed by 0 bases and 0 bases, with 4 bases remaining between them. CDR1 SGDLS and CDR2 YYNGEE come from the germline V gene. The CDR3 runs to 14 residues.

This chain links TRBV7-2 with TRBJ1-2, with TRBD1 matching 7 bases. Trimming at V came to 4 bases and at J to 4 bases, leaving 3 bases not matched to a gene. From germline, CDR1 is SGHTA and CDR2 FQGNSA. The CDR3 consists of 13 residues. The CDR3 coding sequence is TGTGCCAGCAGCTCTGGACAGGCCTATGGCTACACCTTC. Translated: CASSSGQAYGYTF.

The rearrangement joins TRBV18 to TRBJ1-1; D gene unclear. The CDR3 length is 15 residues. Trimming stripped 4 bases from V and 3 bases from J, with 15 bases between. Germline CDR1 KGHSH, CDR2 LQKENI. The CDR3 bases are TGTGCCAGCTCACTAAATACCCCGCCGGACACTGAAGCTTTCTTT. Amino acid sequence: CASSLNTPPDTEAFF.

The rearrangement joins TRBV5-8 to TRBJ1-4; the D gene is possibly TRBD1 (6 bases). CDR3 size: 16 residues. Trimming removed 2 bases from V and 5 bases from J, with 16 bases in between. Germline V gene sequence: CDR1 SGHTS, CDR2 YDEGEE. DNA of the CDR3: TGTGCCAGCAGCTTTCCGGGACATGTCTCGAATGAAAAACTGTTTTTT. Its protein product is CASSFPGHVSNEKLFF.

Concerning this clone: One end of the junction fails to match germline, which may point to a read error. CDR3 sequence reads: CASSSSAASGGAGELFF. CDR3 DNA: TGTGCAAGCAGCTCGTCCGCGGCTAGCGGGGGGGCCGGGGAGCTGTTTTTT. The chain uses TRBV7-8 and TRBJ2-2, with 12 bases aligning to TRBD2. The CDR3 length is 17 residues. Germline CDR1 reads SGHVS; CDR2 reads FQNEAQ. Complete variable domain (other parts from reference TRBV7-8 and TRBJ2-2): GAGVSQSPRYKVAKRGQDVALRCDPISGHVSLFWYQQALGQGPEFLTYFQNEAQLDKSGLPSDRFFAERPEGSVSTLKIQRTQQEDSAVYLCASSSSAASGGAGELFFGEGSRLTVL.

This clone appeared a single time. This chain uses TRBV28 with TRBJ1-2; possible D gene TRBD1, 6 bases. The CDR3 contains 17 residues. Trimming left V 4 bases short and J 0 bases short, with 18 bases between. Germline assignment: CDR1 MDHEN and CDR2 SYDVKM. CDR3 region: CASSSVNWGQPNYGYTF. The CDR3 nucleotides are TGTGCCAGCAGTTCGGTTAATTGGGGGCAACCTAACTATGGCTACACCTTC.